The 32 T cell receptor beta chains listed next were all sequenced from one sample in a study of cytomegalovirus exposure and HLA in healthy donors. With 60 Vbeta and 13 Jbeta primers, the PCR was carried out. Using immunoSEQ multiplex PCR, the repertoire was profiled, and TCRdb retains in-frame clones only, with some absent. This repertoire includes tens of thousands of clones. Sequenced material: PBMCs. The receptors stem from a woman aged 30 to 39 in good health and CMV-seronegative.

The genes are TRBV15 and TRBJ2-7; a possible D gene is TRBD2 (6 bases). CDR1 LNHNV and CDR2 YYDKDF come from the germline V gene (reference sequence). CDR3 length: 15 residues. V was trimmed by 5 bases and J by 1 base, leaving 15 bases between them. The CDR3 reads CATSPRGGTSYEQYF. The CDR3, as DNA: TGTGCCACCAGCCCACGGGGAGGTACTTCCTACGAGCAGTACTTC.

The chain links TRBV6-1 to TRBJ2-3; 8 bases are a match to TRBD1. Germline V gives CDR1 MNHNS, CDR2 SASEGT. This CDR3 is built from 14 residues. The V and J ends lost 3 bases and 6 bases, in that order; junction bases with no gene match: 5. The CDR3 is CASSEGTGADTQYF. For the CDR3, the DNA is TGTGCCAGCAGTGAGGGGACAGGTGCTGATACGCAGTATTTT.

V and J are TRBV6-4 and TRBJ2-7, with TRBD1 matching over 9 bases. The CDR3 spans 13 residues. The germline V gene encodes CDR1 MRHNA and CDR2 SNTAGT. V was clipped by 10 bases and J by 5 bases; unmatched bases: 9. This CDR3 is CANPGQGWNEQYF. In nucleotides, the CDR3 is TGTGCCAATCCGGGACAGGGATGGAACGAGCAGTACTTC.

The chain combines TRBV7-9 with TRBJ2-3; perhaps TRBD1 as D (5 bases). The CDR3 has 13 amino acids. Germline V gene sequence: CDR1 SEHNR, CDR2 FQNEAQ (reference sequence). V gave up 6 bases and J gave up 5 bases, with 12 bases separating them. For the CDR3, the DNA is TGTGCCAGCAGGGTAGGGGTGGGAGATACGCAGTATTTT. As protein: CASRVGVGDTQYF.

This chain links TRBV11-3 with TRBJ2-4, with TRBD2 matching 7 bases. CDR3 length equals 13 residues. CDR1 and CDR2 (germline): SGHNT, YENEEA. V shed 0 bases, J shed 7 bases, and the junction held 0 bases outside the gene matches. The CDR3 DNA sequence: TGTGCCAGCAGCTTAGAAGCGGGGAACATTCAGTACTTC. Translating gives CASSLEAGNIQYF.

The rearrangement uses TRBV19 and TRBJ2-7; D perhaps matches TRBD2 (5 bases). Trimming cost V 5 bases and J 1 base, with 9 bases left between them. Germline V gene data show CDR1 as LNHDA and CDR2 as SQIVND (reference sequence). The CDR3 spans 13 residues. CDR3 in amino acids: CASSPWESYEQYF. The CDR3 DNA sequence: TGTGCCAGTAGTCCATGGGAGTCCTACGAGCAGTACTTC.

The V and J genes are TRBV6-1 and TRBJ2-7; a possible D gene is TRBD2 (5 bases). CDR1 MNHNS and CDR2 SASEGT come from the germline V gene. This CDR3 contains 14 residues. Trimming took off 7 bases at V and 0 bases at J, with 13 bases between the two ends. The CDR3 nucleotides are TGTGCCAGCAAGGAGGAGGAATACTCCTACGAGCAGTACTTC. It specifies CASKEEEYSYEQYF.

CDR3 residues: CAISPRPGYEQYF. Here the CDR3 DNA reads TGTGCCATCAGTCCCCGGCCAGGCTACGAGCAGTACTTC. The chain carries TRBV10-3 and TRBJ2-7, with no clear D. The CDR3 length is 13 residues. Trimming removed 5 bases from V and 3 bases from J, with 11 bases in between. Germline V gives CDR1 ENHRY, CDR2 SYGVKD.

J is TRBJ2-7 and V is TRBV6-4; D is uncertain. This CDR3 is built from 12 residues. The V end was cut by 2 bases, the J end by 9 bases, with 11 bases between. Germline loops: CDR1 MRHNA, CDR2 SNTAGT. This CDR3 reads CASSDGFRWQYF. CDR3 DNA: TGTGCCAGCAGTGACGGCTTTCGTTGGCAGTACTTC.

The chain employs TRBV5-4 and TRBJ2-6, with D tentatively TRBD1 (6 bases). Germline loops: CDR1 SGHNT, CDR2 YYREEE (reference sequence). The CDR3 runs 17 residues. V gave up 0 bases and J gave up 2 bases, with 12 bases separating them. CDR3 region: CASSLGQARAGANVLTF. In DNA, the CDR3 is TGTGCCAGCAGCTTGGGACAGGCCAGGGCTGGGGCCAACGTCCTGACTTTC. Filled out from reference TRBV5-4 and TRBJ2-6, the complete variable domain reads ETGVTQSPTHLIKTRGQQVTLRCSSQSGHNTVSWYQQALGQGPQFIFQYYREEENGRGNFPPRFSGLQFPNYSSELNVNALELDDSALYLCASSLGQARAGANVLTFGAGSRLTVL.

The chain carries TRBV28 and TRBJ1-4, with TRBD1 matching 8 bases. Germline CDR1 is MDHEN and CDR2 is SYDVKM. V lost 5 bases and J lost 8; bases outside the gene matches: 7. CDR3 length equals 14 residues. This chain's CDR3 is CASSVYWDREKLFF. The CDR3, as DNA: TGTGCCAGCAGTGTATACTGGGACAGGGAAAAACTGTTTTTT.

The CDR3 is CAWSGLLDTQYF. CDR3 DNA sequence: TGTGCCTGGAGCGGACTTTTGGATACGCAGTATTTT. V and J are TRBV30 and TRBJ2-3; perhaps TRBD2 as D (5 bases). CDR1 is GTSNPN and CDR2 is SVGIG in the germline V gene (reference sequence). CDR3 length equals 12 residues. V was clipped by 3 bases and J by 6 bases, with 10 bases between them.

The chain recombines TRBV7-9 with TRBJ2-1; 12 nucleotides line up with TRBD2. The CDR3 is made up of 16 amino acids. Unmatched junction bases numbered 10, after V lost 5 bases and J lost 8 bases. CDR1 and CDR2 from the germline V gene are SEHNR and FQNEAQ (reference sequence). The chain's CDR3 is CASSLLAGGPRDEQFF. The CDR3 nucleotides are TGTGCCAGCAGCCTCCTAGCGGGGGGGCCGCGAGATGAGCAGTTCTTC.

This sequence joins TRBV6-6 and TRBJ1-2; no firm D call. Germline V gives CDR1 MNHNY, CDR2 SVGAGI (reference sequence). Trimming cost V 2 bases and J 6 bases, with 13 bases left between them. The CDR3 loop spans 14 amino acids. The CDR3 spells CASSYLRWTDGYTF. The DNA for the CDR3 is TGTGCCAGCAGTTACCTTAGGTGGACTGATGGCTACACCTTC.

The chain combines TRBV28 with TRBJ1-4; D unresolved. V dropped 8 bases and J dropped 5 bases, with 12 bases sitting between them. This CDR3 has 13 amino acids. Per the germline V gene, CDR1 is MDHEN and CDR2 is SYDVKM. CDR3 coding DNA: TGTGCCAGCGTCAGAAGTACAAATGAAAAACTGTTTTTT. Protein sequence: CASVRSTNEKLFF.

The CDR3 DNA reads TGTGCCAGCCGATTTGGGTGGAGCAGGGACTACGAGCAGTACTTC. Amino acid sequence: CASRFGWSRDYEQYF. The rearrangement uses TRBV27 and TRBJ2-7; D perhaps matches TRBD1 (5 bases). Trimming stripped 8 bases from V and 3 bases from J, with 20 bases between. This CDR3 is 15 amino acids long. Germline assignment: CDR1 MNHEY and CDR2 SMNVEV (reference sequence).

The chain joins TRBV7-2 to TRBJ2-2, with 10 nucleotides matching TRBD2. Looked up from germline, CDR1 is SGHTA and CDR2 is FQGNSA. The CDR3 contains 17 residues. Trimming at V came to 2 bases and at J to 7 bases, leaving 10 bases not matched to a gene. CDR3 residues: CASSLQGTSARGGELFF. CDR3 bases: TGTGCCAGCAGCTTACAAGGGACTAGCGCGCGAGGCGGGGAGCTGTTTTTT.

The chain is built from TRBV15 and TRBJ1-2, with TRBD1 matching 9 bases. Germline-derived CDR1 and CDR2 are LNHNV and YYDKDF (reference sequence). The V gene end was trimmed by 9 bases and the J gene end by 0 bases; junction bases not matched to a gene: 5. The CDR3 has 14 residues. CDR3 nucleotide sequence: TGTGCCACAAATAGGGACAGGGCTAACTATGGCTACACCTTC. This gives the protein CATNRDRANYGYTF.

The chain joins TRBV27 to TRBJ1-4, with 10 positions matching TRBD1. The germline V gene encodes CDR1 MNHEY and CDR2 SMNVEV (reference sequence). This CDR3 has 15 residues. Trimming took 6 bases from V and 6 from J; bases not matched to a gene: 7. CDR3 residues: CASRYLGQGDEKLFF. Here the CDR3 DNA reads TGTGCCAGCAGGTACCTTGGACAGGGGGATGAAAAACTGTTTTTT.

The J gene is TRBJ2-7, the V gene TRBV5-1; 9 bases line up with TRBD1. The CDR3 contains 12 residues. The germline CDR1 and CDR2 sequences are SGHRS and YFSETQ. The trim removed 3 bases at V and 6 bases at J, leaving 1 base unmatched. For the CDR3, the DNA is TGCGCCAGCAGCTGGGGACAGGGCGAGCAGTACTTC. It translates to CASSWGQGEQYF.

V usage is TRBV6-4 and J usage is TRBJ2-1, with D tentatively TRBD2 (6 bases). The length of the CDR3 is 14 residues. Germline CDR1 and CDR2: MRHNA and SNTAGT. V was trimmed by 6 bases and J by 3 bases, leaving 12 bases between them. CDR3 sequence reads: CASSRDWRYNEQFF. As DNA, the CDR3 is TGTGCCAGCAGCCGGGACTGGCGCTACAATGAGCAGTTCTTC.

The chain uses TRBV6-5 and TRBJ2-1, with TRBD2 matching 9 bases. This CDR3 comprises 16 residues. Germline CDR1 is MNHEY and CDR2 is SVGAGI. V was clipped by 0 bases and J by 6 bases; unmatched bases: 6. The DNA for the CDR3 is TGTGCCAGCAGTTACTCGAAGACGGGACTAGCCAATGAGCAGTTCTTC. Its protein product is CASSYSKTGLANEQFF.

This chain joins TRBV28 and TRBJ1-3; TRBD1 matches at 8 bases. Germline CDR1 and CDR2: MDHEN and SYDVKM. The length of the CDR3 is 15 residues. V lost 4 bases, J lost 4 bases, and 6 bases stayed unmatched. The CDR3 region has the DNA TGTGCCAGCAGTTCCTCAGGGGGCAGGGGAAACACCATATATTTT. Translated: CASSSSGGRGNTIYF.

The V and J genes are TRBV6-5 and TRBJ2-2; D may be TRBD1 (5 bases). The length of the CDR3 is 14 residues. Trimming shortened V by 0 bases and J by 5 bases, and 7 bases separated the two germline ends. The germline CDR1 and CDR2 sequences are MNHEY and SVGAGI. CDR3 bases: TGTGCCAGCAGTTACTCGGGGCGAACCGGGGAGCTGTTTTTT. It yields the protein CASSYSGRTGELFF.

The V and J genes are TRBV30 and TRBJ1-5; D perhaps matches TRBD1 (6 bases). With 1 base removed from V and 1 base from J, the gap between germline ends came to 8 bases. The CDR3 covers 14 residues. CDR1 is GTSNPN and CDR2 is SVGIG in the germline V gene (reference sequence). The CDR3 DNA reads TGTGCCTGGAGTGGAGGGGGAAGCAATCAGCCCCAGCATTTT. Its protein is CAWSGGGSNQPQHF.

The rearrangement joins TRBV30 to TRBJ1-4, with TRBD1 as a possible D gene (5 bases). The CDR3 has 12 residues. Trimming took 3 bases from V and 8 from J, leaving 10 bases between them. Germline assignment: CDR1 GTSNPN and CDR2 SVGIG (reference sequence). The DNA of the CDR3 is TGTGCCTGGAGCAGGGATGTGGAAAAACTGTTTTTT. Protein: CAWSRDVEKLFF.

V gene TRBV5-1 combines with J gene TRBJ2-5, with 7 bases that match TRBD1. Germline lookup yields CDR1 SGHRS and CDR2 YFSETQ. Trimming cost V 4 bases and J 3 bases; bases outside gene matches: 9. This CDR3 contains 15 residues. The CDR3 sequence: CASSPGTVRKETQYF. Written as DNA, the CDR3 is TGCGCCAGCAGCCCCGGGACAGTGAGAAAAGAGACCCAGTACTTC.

On this clone itself: The identical CDR3 is also encoded by other nucleotide sequences in the sample. This chain links TRBV18 with TRBJ2-3; TRBD2 agrees at 12 bases. The trim removed 6 bases at V and 1 base at J, leaving 2 bases unmatched. Germline assignment: CDR1 KGHSH and CDR2 LQKENI. The CDR3 spans 15 residues. CDR3 coding DNA: TGTGCCAGCTCGCGACTAGCGGGGGGCACAGATACGCAGTATTTT. It specifies CASSRLAGGTDTQYF. Based on the CDR3 plus reference TRBV18 and TRBJ2-3, the full variable domain is NAGVMQNPRHLVRRRGQEARLRCSPMKGHSHVYWYRQLPEEGLKFMVYLQKENIIDESGMPKERFSAEFPKEGPSILRIQQVVRGDSAAYFCASSRLAGGTDTQYFGPGTRLTVL.

The chain joins TRBV2 to TRBJ2-5; a weak D match, TRBD2 (6 bases). V lost 6 bases and J 6 bases, leaving 26 bases between the germline ends. The CDR3 is 17 residues long. Germline assignment: CDR1 SNHLY and CDR2 FYNNEI. The CDR3 region is CASSQILDPLAKKTQYF. CDR3 nucleotides: TGTGCCAGCAGCCAGATACTTGACCCACTAGCCAAGAAGACCCAGTACTTC.

This clone is classed as medium-sized by frequency. V is TRBV6-4 and J is TRBJ2-1; 11 nucleotides agree with TRBD2. The V segment lost 2 bases and the J segment 7 bases; nucleotides outside the gene matches: 7. The CDR3 totals 16 residues. Germline CDR1 and CDR2: MRHNA and SNTAGT. The CDR3 loop reads CASSDIAGGDNNEQFF. The CDR3 DNA is TGTGCCAGCAGTGACATAGCGGGAGGGGACAATAATGAGCAGTTCTTC.

The chain employs TRBV19 and TRBJ1-1, with D tentatively TRBD1 (5 bases). Germline loops: CDR1 LNHDA, CDR2 SQIVND (reference sequence). Trimming cost V 4 bases and J 4 bases, with 16 bases left between them. The CDR3 consists of 15 residues. CDR3 residues: CASSNRQRGSTEAFF. The CDR3 DNA reads TGTGCCAGTAGTAATCGCCAGCGGGGGTCCACTGAAGCTTTCTTT.

This chain uses TRBV6-1 with TRBJ2-7; 10 bases agree with TRBD1. Germline V gene sequence: CDR1 MNHNS, CDR2 SASEGT. This CDR3 has 15 residues. V lost 0 bases, J lost 3 bases, and 2 bases stayed unmatched. DNA of the CDR3: TGTGCCAGCAGTGAAGCTAGGGACAGGGGCTACGAGCAGTACTTC. Its translation is CASSEARDRGYEQYF.